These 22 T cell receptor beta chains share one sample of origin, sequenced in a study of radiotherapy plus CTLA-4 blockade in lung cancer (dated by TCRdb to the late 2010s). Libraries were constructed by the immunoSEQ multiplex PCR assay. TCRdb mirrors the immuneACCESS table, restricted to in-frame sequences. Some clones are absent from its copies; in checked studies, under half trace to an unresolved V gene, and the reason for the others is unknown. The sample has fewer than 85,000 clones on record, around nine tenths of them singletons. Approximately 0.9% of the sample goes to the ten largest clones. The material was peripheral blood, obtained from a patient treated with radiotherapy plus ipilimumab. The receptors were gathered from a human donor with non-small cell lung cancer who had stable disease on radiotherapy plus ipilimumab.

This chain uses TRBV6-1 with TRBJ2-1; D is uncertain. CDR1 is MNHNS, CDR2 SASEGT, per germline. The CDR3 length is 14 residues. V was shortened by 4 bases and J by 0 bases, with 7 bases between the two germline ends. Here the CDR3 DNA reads TGTGCCAGCAGTGCCAGGAGCTCCTACAATGAGCAGTTCTTC. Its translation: CASSARSSYNEQFF.

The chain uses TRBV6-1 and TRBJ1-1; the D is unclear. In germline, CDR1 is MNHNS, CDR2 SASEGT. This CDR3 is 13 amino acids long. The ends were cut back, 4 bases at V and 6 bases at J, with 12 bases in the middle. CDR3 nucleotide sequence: TGTGCCAGCAGTGTGCGGGTAGGGCCTGAAGCTTTCTTT. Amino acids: CASSVRVGPEAFF.

The CDR3 loop is CASRLVGHEQYF. The CDR3 DNA is TGTGCAAGTCGCTTAGTGGGCCACGAGCAGTACTTC. This chain links TRBV12-2 with TRBJ2-7; the DNA was not used to check the table's D call, TRBD1. TRBV12-2 is designated a pseudogene. The CDR3 runs to 12 residues.

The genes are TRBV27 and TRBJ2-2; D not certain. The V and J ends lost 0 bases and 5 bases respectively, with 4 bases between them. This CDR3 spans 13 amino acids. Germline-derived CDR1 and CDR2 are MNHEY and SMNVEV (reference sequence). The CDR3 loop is CASSLSETGELFF. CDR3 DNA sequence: TGTGCCAGCAGTTTATCCGAGACCGGGGAGCTGTTTTTT.

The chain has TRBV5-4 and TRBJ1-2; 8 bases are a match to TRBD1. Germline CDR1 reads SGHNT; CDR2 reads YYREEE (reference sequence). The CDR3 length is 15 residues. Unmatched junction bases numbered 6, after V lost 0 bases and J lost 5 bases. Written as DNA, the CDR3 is TGTGCCAGCAGCTTGGCCCGACAGGGGACATATGGCTACACCTTC. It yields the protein CASSLARQGTYGYTF.

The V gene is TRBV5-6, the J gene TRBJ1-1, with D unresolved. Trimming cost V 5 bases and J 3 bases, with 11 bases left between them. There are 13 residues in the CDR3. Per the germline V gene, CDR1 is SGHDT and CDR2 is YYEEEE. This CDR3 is CASSPPRDTEAFF. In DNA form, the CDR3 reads TGTGCCAGCAGTCCGCCGAGGGACACTGAAGCTTTCTTT.

In nucleotides, the CDR3 is TGCAGCGTCCCCCTTGGGTCCTCCTACGAGCAGTACTTC. Encoded protein: CSVPLGSSYEQYF. This chain joins TRBV29-1 and TRBJ2-7, with D unclear. V lost 6 bases to trimming and J lost 0 bases, with 12 bases between them. CDR3 length: 13 residues. Germline V lookup: CDR1 SQVTM, CDR2 ANQGSEA.

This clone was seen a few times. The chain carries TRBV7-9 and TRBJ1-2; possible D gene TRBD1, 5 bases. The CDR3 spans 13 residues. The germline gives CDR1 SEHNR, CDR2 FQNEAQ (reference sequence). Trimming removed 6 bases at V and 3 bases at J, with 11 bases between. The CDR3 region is CASSHPTDYGYTF. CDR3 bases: TGTGCCAGCAGTCATCCGACAGACTATGGCTACACCTTC.

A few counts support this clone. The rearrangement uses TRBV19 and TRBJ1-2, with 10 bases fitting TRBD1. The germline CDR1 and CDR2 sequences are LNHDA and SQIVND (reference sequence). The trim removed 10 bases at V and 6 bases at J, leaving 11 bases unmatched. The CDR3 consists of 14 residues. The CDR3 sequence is CATPAGTGVNGYTF. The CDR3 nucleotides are TGTGCCACGCCAGCCGGGACAGGGGTAAATGGCTACACCTTC.

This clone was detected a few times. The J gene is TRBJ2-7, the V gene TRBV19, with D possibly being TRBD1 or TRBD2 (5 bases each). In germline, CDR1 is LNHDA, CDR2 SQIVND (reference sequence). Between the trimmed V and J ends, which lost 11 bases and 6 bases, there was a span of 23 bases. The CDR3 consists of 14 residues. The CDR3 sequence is CAASRGRASAEQYF. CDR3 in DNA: TGTGCCGCCAGTCGGGGCAGGGCTTCCGCCGAGCAGTACTTC.

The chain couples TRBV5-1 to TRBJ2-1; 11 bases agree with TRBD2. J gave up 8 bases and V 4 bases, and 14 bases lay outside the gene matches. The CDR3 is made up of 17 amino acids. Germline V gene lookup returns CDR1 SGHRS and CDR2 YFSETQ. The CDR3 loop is CASSLGLAGLMLHEQFF. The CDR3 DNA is TGCGCCAGCAGCCTTGGACTAGCGGGCCTAATGCTACATGAGCAGTTCTTC.

CDR3 bases: TGTGCCAGCAGCAGGAAAATGGGAGGACGTGGCGAGCAGTACTTC. Translated: CASSRKMGGRGEQYF. The chain has TRBV21-1 and TRBJ2-5; TRBD2 reflects the table's D call only, with no check against the DNA. Judging by the DNA end, TRBJ2-7 fits better; the J call may be wrong. TRBV21-1 is described as a pseudogene. This CDR3 is built from 15 residues.

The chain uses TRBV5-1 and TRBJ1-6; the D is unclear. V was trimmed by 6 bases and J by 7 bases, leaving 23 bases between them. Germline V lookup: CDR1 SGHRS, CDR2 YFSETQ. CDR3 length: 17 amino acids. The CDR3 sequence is CASTDLNGKMANSPLHF. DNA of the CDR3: TGCGCCAGCACCGACTTAAACGGAAAGATGGCAAATTCACCCCTCCACTTT.

Here the CDR3 DNA reads TGTGCCAGGGCCCCCTGGCGGGAGTTCGGAGATACGCAGTATTTT. Protein product: CARAPWREFGDTQYF. The V and J genes are TRBV21-1 and TRBJ2-3; the table's D call, TRBD2, has no DNA check behind it. TRBV21-1 is marked as a pseudogene. This CDR3 spans 15 amino acids.

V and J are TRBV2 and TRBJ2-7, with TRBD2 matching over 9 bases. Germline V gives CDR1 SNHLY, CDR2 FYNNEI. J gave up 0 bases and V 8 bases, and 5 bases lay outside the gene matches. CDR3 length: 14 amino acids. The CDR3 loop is CASDQREVSYEQYF. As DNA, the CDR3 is TGTGCCAGCGATCAGCGGGAGGTCTCCTACGAGCAGTACTTC.

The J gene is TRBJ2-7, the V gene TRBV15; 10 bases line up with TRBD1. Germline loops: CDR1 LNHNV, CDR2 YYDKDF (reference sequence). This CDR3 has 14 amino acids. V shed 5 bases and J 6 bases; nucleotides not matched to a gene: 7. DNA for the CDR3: TGTGCCACCAGCGGCGGGACAGGGGCCGGCGAGCAGTACTTC. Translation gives CATSGGTGAGEQYF.

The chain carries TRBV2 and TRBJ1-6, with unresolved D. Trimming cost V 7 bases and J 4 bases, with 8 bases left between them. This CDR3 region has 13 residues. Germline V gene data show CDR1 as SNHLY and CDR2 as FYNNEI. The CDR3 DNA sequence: TGTGCCAGCAAAGCCGATTATAATTCACCCCTCCACTTT. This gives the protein CASKADYNSPLHF.

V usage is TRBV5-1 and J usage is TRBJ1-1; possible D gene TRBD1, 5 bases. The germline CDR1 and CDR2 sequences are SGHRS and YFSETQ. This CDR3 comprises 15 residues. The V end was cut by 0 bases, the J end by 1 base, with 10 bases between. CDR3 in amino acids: CASSLAGGWNTEAFF. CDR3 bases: TGCGCCAGCAGCTTGGCTGGGGGTTGGAACACTGAAGCTTTCTTT.

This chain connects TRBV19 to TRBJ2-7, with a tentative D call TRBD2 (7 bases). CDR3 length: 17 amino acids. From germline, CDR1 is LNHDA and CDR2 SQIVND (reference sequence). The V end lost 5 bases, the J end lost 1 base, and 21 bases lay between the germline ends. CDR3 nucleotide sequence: TGTGCCAGTAGTCCAACCCCGGGGGCTAGCGGATCCTACGAGCAGTACTTC. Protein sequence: CASSPTPGASGSYEQYF.

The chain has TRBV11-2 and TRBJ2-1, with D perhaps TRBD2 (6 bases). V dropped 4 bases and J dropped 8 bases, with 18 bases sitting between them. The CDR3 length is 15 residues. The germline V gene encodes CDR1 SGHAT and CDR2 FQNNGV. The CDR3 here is CASSSHPTSSDEQFF. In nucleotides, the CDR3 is TGTGCCAGCAGCTCCCACCCGACTAGTTCCGATGAGCAGTTCTTC.

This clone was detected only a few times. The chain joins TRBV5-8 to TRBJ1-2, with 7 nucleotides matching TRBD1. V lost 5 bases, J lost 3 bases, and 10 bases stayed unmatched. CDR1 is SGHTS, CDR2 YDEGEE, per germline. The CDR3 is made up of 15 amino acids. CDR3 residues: CASSKTNRGYYGYTF. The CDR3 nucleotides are TGTGCCAGCAGTAAAACCAACAGGGGCTACTATGGCTACACCTTC.

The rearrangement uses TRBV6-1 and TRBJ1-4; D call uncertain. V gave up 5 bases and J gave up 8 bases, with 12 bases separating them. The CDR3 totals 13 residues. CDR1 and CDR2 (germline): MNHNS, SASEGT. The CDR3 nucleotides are TGTGCCAGCAGTCGCAACAGAGGAGAAAAACTGTTTTTT. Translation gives CASSRNRGEKLFF.